The clone carrying this T cell receptor (beta chain) was seen many times. The record originates from a study of T cells in Graves' hyperthyroidism and ophthalmopathy. The CDR3 regions of TCR beta were amplified from RNA transcripts. The TCR CDR3 first-round RT-PCR relied on the HTBI primer set. A single record per CDR3 protein comes from TCRdb applying MiXCR to the multiplex PCR reads. The sample lists fewer than 900,000 distinct CDR3 sequences, around a sixth occurring once. The germline CDR1 and CDR2 sequences are SGHRS and YFSETQ. The CDR3 sequence is 14 residues long. Deletions cut 5 bases from V and 8 bases from J, with 19 bases between.

The receptor's source is a woman in her fifties or sixties with Graves' hyperthyroidism that later progressed to Graves' ophthalmopathy. The chain joins TRBV5-1 to TRBJ1-1, with a tentative D call TRBD1 (6 bases). Sequenced: blood. CDR3 sequence (DNA): TGCGCCAGCAGGCAGAACTCCGGGACAAACGAAGCTTTCTTT. Translation gives CASRQNSGTNEAFF.